A single T cell receptor beta chain is shown here with its context. The sample originates from a study of blood T cell repertoires in COVID-19. Overall study context: Researchers got acute and convalescent COVID-19 samples from the United States, Italy and Spain. The cDNA or gDNA used as material had been derived from T cells, B-cell-depleted T cells, or PBMCs.

Authors' data handling: The authors estimated nucleated cell counts from reference gene primer amplification. The protocol was immunoSEQ multiplex PCR, while the TCRdb copy is restricted to in-frame clones and leaves out a portion. Clone size and the V and J calls come from that table; the DNA yielded D and trimming. The table lists 190,000 or so clones, around 89% of them singletons. This CDR3 spans 9 amino acids. The chain has TRBV21-1 and TRBJ2-1; the D call TRBD2 from the table was never checked on the DNA. TRBV21-1 is a pseudogene segment. The sequence was obtained from a woman in her twenties or thirties with acute or convalescent COVID-19. Sequenced sample: peripheral blood. CDR3 DNA sequence: TGTGCGCTATTCAATGAGCAGTTCTTC. Protein sequence: CALFNEQFF.